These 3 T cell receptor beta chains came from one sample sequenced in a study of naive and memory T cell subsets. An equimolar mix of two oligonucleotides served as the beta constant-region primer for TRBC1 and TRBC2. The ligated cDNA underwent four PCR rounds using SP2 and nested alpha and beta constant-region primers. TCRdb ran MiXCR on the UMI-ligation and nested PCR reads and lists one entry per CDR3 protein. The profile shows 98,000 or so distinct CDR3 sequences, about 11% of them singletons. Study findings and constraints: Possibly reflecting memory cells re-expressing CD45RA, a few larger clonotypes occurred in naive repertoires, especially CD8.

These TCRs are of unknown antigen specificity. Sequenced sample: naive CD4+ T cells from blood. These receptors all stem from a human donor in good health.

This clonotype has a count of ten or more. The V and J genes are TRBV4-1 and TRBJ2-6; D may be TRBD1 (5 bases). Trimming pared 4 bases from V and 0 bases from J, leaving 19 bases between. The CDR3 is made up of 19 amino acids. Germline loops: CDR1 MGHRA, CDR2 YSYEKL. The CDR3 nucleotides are TGCGCCAGCAGCCCATCAGAACGACAGTTTTACTCTGGGGCCAACGTCCTGACTTTC. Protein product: CASSPSERQFYSGANVLTF.

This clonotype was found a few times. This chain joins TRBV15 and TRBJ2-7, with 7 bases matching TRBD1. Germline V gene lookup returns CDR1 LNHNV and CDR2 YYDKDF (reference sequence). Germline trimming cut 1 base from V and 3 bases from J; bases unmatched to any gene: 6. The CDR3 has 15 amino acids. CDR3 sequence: CATSRVQGSRYEQYF. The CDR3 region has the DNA TGTGCCACCAGCAGAGTACAGGGGTCCCGCTACGAGCAGTACTTC.

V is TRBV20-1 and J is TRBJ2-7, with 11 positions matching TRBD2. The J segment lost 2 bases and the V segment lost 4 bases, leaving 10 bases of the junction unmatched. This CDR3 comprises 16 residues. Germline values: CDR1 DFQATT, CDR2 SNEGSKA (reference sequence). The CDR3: CSATEPGSGRAYEQYF. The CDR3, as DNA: TGCAGTGCTACTGAACCCGGTAGCGGGAGGGCCTACGAGCAGTACTTC.